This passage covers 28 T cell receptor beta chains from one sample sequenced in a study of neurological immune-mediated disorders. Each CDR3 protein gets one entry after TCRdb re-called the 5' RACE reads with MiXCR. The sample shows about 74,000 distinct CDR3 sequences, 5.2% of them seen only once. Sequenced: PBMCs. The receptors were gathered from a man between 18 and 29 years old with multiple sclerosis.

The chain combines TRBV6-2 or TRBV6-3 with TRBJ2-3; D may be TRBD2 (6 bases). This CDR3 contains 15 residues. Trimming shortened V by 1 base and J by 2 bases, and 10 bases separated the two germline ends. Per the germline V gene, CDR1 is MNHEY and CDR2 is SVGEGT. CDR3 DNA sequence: TGTGCCAGCAGTTACTTGGGGGAGGCCACAGATACGCAGTATTTT. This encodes CASSYLGEATDTQYF.

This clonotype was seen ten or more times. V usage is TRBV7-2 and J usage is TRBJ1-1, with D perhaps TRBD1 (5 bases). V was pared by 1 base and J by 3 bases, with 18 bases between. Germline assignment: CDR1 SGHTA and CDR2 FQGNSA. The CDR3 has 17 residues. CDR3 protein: CASSLGWGMGWHTEAFF. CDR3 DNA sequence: TGTGCCAGCAGCTTAGGGTGGGGGATGGGCTGGCACACTGAAGCTTTCTTT.

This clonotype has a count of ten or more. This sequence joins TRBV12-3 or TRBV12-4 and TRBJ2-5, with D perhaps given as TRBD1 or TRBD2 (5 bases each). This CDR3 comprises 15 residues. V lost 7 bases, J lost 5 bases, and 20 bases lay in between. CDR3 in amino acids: CASTPGQGGKETQYF. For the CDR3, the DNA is TGTGCCAGCACCCCGGGGCAGGGTGGTAAGGAGACCCAGTACTTC.

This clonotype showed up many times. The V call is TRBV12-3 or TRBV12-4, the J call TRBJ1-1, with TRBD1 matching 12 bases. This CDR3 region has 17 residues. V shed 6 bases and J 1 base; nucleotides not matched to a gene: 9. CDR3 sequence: CASSPGDRGRGNTEAFF. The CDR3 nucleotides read TGTGCCAGCAGCCCCGGGGACAGGGGGCGAGGGAACACTGAAGCTTTCTTT.

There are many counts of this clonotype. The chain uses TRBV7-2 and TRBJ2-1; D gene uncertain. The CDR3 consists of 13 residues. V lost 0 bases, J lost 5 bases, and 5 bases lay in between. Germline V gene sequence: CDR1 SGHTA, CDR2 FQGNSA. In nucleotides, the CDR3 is TGTGCCAGCAGCTTAGCGGCAGACAATGAGCAGTTCTTC. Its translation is CASSLAADNEQFF.

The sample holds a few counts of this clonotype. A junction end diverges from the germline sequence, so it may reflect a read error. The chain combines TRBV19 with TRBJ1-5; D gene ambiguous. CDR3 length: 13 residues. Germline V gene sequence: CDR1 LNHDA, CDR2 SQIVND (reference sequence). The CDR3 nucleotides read TGTGCCAGTAGCCGCCAAGCTCCTCAGCCCCAGAATTTT. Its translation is CASSRQAPQPQNF.

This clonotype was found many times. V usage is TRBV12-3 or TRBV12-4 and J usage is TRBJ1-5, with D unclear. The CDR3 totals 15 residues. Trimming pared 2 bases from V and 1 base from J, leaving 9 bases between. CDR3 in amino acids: CASSLSDSSNQPQHF. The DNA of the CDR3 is TGTGCCAGCAGTTTATCAGACTCAAGCAATCAGCCCCAGCATTTT.

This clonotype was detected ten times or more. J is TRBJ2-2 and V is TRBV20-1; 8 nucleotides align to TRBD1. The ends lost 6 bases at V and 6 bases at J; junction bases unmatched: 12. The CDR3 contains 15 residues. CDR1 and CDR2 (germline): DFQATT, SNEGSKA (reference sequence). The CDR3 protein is CSAGTPGQEAGELFF. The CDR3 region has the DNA TGCAGTGCCGGTACCCCGGGACAGGAGGCCGGGGAGCTGTTTTTT.

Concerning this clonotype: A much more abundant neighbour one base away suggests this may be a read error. The CDR3 reads CVSSPGTYYGYTF. DNA of the CDR3: TGTGTCAGCAGTCCAGGGACGTACTATGGCTACACCTTC. The V and J genes are TRBV12-3 or TRBV12-4 and TRBJ1-2; D might be TRBD1 (5 bases). The CDR3 is 13 amino acids.

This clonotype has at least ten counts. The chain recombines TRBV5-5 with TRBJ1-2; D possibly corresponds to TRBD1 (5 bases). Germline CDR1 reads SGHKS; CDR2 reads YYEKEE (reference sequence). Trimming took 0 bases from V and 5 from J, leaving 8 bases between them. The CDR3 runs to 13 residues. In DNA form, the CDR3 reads TGTGCCAGCAGCTTGGGACAGCTATATGGCTACACCTTC. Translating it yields CASSLGQLYGYTF.

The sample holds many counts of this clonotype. The CDR3 DNA is TGTGCCAGCACAAGGGGTGTTTGGGAGTTCTTC. The encoded protein is CASTRGVWEFF. V is TRBV12-3 or TRBV12-4 and J is TRBJ2-1; TRBD1 is a possible D gene (5 bases). CDR3 length: 11 residues. Trimming removed 7 bases from V and 14 bases from J, with 15 bases in between.

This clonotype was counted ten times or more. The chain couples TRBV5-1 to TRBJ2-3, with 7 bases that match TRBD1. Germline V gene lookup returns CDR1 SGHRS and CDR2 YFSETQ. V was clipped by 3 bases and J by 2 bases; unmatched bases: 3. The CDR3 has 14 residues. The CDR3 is CASSSGGPTDTQYF. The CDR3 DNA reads TGCGCCAGCAGCTCAGGGGGACCCACAGATACGCAGTATTTT.

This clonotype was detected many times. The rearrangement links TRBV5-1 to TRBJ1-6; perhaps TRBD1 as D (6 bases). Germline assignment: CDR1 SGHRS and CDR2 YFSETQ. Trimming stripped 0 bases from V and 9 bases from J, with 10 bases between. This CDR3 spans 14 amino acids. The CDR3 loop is CASSLEGEVSPLHF. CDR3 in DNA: TGCGCCAGCAGCTTGGAGGGGGAGGTTTCACCCCTCCACTTT.

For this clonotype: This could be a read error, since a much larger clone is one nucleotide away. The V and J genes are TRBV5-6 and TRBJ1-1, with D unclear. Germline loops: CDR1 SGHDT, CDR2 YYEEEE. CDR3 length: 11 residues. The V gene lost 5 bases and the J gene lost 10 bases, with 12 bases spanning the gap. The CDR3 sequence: CASRLNQVAFF. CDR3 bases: TGTGCCAGCAGATTGAATCAGGTAGCTTTCTTT.

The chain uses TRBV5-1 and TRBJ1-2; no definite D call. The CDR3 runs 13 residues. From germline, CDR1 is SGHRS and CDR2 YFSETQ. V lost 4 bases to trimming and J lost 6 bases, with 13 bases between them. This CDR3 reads CASSLKGDDGYTF. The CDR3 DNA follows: TGCGCCAGCAGCCTCAAGGGTGATGATGGCTACACCTTC.

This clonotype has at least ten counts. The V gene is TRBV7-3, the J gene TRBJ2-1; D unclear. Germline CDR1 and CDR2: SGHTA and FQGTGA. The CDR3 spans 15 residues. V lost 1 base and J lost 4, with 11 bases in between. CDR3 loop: CASSLMVGSYNEQFF. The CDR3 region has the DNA TGTGCCAGCAGCTTAATGGTGGGATCATACAATGAGCAGTTCTTC.

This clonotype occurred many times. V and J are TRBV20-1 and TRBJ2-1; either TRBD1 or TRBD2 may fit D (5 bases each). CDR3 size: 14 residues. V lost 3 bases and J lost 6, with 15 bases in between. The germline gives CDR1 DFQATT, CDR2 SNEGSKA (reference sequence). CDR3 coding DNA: TGCAGTGCTAGCCGGGACCAGGGTAGCAATGAGCAGTTCTTC. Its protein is CSASRDQGSNEQFF.

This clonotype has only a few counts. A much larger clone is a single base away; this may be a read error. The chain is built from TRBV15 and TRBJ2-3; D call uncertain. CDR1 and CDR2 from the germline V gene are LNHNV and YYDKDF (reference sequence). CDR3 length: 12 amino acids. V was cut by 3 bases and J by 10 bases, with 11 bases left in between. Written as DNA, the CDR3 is TGTGCCACCAGCAGTGATTGGCTGTCGCAGTATTTT. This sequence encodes CATSSDWLSQYF.

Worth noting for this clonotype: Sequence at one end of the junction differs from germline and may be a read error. The CDR3 coding sequence is TGTGCCAGCAGTTTAACAGGGATAGCCAAAAAAATTCAGTACTTC. It codes for CASSLTGIAKKIQYF. The V and J genes are TRBV12-3 or TRBV12-4 and TRBJ2-4; D might be TRBD1 (6 bases). There are 15 residues in the CDR3.

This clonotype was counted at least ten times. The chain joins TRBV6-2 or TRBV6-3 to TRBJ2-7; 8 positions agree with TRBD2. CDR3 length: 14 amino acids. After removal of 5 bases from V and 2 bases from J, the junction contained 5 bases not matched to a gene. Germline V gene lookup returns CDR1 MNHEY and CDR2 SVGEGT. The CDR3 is CASSPVGRAYEQYF. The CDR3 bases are TGTGCCAGCAGTCCGGTCGGGAGGGCCTACGAGCAGTACTTC.

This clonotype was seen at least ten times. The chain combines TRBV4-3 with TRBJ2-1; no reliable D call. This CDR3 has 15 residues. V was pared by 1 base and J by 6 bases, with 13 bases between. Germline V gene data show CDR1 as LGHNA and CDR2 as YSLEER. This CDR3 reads CASSQGAYVLNEQFF. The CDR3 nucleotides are TGCGCCAGCAGCCAAGGGGCGTACGTTCTCAATGAGCAGTTCTTC.

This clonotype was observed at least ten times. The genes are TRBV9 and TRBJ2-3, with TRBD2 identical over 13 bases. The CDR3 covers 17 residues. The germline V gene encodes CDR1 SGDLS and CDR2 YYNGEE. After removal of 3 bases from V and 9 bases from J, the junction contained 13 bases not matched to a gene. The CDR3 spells CASSGSTSGRGRVTQYF. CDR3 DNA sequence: TGTGCCAGCAGCGGATCCACTAGCGGGAGGGGTAGAGTCACGCAGTATTTT.

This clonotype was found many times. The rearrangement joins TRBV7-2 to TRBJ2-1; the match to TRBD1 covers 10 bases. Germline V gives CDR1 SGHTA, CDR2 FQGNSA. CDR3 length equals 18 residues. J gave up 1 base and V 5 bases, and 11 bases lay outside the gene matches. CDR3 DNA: TGTGCCAGCAGCCAACCCTCCCGGGACAGGGGATCCTACAATGAGCAGTTCTTC. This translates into CASSQPSRDRGSYNEQFF.

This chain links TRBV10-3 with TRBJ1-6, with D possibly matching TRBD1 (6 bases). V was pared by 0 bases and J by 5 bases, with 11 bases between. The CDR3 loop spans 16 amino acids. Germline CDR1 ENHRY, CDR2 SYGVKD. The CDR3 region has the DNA TGTGCCATCAGTGAGTCGGACAGACTAAATAATTCACCCCTCCACTTT. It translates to CAISESDRLNNSPLHF.

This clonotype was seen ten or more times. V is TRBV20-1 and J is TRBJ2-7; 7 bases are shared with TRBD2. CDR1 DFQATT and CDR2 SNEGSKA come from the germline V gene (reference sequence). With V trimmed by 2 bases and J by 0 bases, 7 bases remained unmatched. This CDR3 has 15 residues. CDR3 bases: TGCAGTGCTAGACCGGGGGGAGCCCTCTCCTACGAGCAGTACTTC. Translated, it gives CSARPGGALSYEQYF.

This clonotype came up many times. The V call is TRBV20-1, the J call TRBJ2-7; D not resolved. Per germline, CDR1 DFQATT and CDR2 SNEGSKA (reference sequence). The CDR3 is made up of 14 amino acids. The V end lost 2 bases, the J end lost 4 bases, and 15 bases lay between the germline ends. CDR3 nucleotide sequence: TGCAGTGCTAGAAGCACAGCCCTATGGTACGAGCAGTACTTC. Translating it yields CSARSTALWYEQYF.

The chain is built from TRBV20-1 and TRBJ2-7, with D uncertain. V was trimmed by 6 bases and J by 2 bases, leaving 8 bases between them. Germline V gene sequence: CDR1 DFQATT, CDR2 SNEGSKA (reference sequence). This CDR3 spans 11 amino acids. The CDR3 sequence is CSAGTAYEQYF. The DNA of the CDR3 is TGCAGTGCCGGTACAGCCTACGAGCAGTACTTC.

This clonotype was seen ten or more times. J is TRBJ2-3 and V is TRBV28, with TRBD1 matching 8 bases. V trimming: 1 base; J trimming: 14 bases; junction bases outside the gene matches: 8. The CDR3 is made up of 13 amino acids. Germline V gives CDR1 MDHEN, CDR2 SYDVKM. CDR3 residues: CASSLYGTGGPYF. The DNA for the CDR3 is TGTGCCAGCAGTTTATACGGGACAGGAGGTCCGTATTTT.